The clone carrying this TCR beta chain showed up just a few times. The antigen is undetermined. PCR used 60 Vbeta primers and 13 Jbeta primers. Libraries were prepared by immunoSEQ multiplex PCR; TCRdb keeps only in-frame clonotypes and omits some of them. The sample has 150,000 or so clones, nearly 10% seen once. The sample is drawn from a study of cytomegalovirus exposure and HLA in healthy donors. General observations from the study: Segments of the TCR beta V type were, in most cases, productive about 90% or about 30% of the time in an earlier analysis. Later, an analysis found that common viral pathogens appeared to be linked with several of the most significant clusters. Per a later analysis, 16,951 TCR beta sequences showed association with HLA alleles at 0.05 false discovery rate.

The sequence was collected from a man aged 45-65 years in good health and CMV-seronegative. Sequenced sample: PBMCs.

CDR3 DNA: TGTGCCAGCAGCAACCGGGACAGTCGCTACACCTTC. This codes for CASSNRDSRYTF. The chain recombines TRBV28 with TRBJ1-2; 7 bases fit TRBD1. The CDR3 is 12 residues long. The germline gives CDR1 MDHEN, CDR2 SYDVKM. Trimming at V came to 6 bases and at J to 9 bases, leaving 7 bases not matched to a gene.